The 14 T cell receptor beta chains given below trace back to one sample, sequenced in a study of T cells after yellow fever vaccination. TCRdb independently ran MiXCR on the 5' RACE reads; one entry per CDR3 protein. The table records about 400,000 distinct CDR3 sequences, roughly 12% of them present only once. The material sequenced was PBMCs, taken on the day of the first yellow fever vaccination. These receptors were taken from a young man who received the YFV17D yellow fever vaccine.

There are a few counts of this clonotype. J is TRBJ2-7 and V is TRBV3-1; D gene unclear. Trimming removed 11 bases from V and 2 bases from J, with 13 bases in between. The length of the CDR3 is 12 residues. Germline V CDR1 and CDR2: LGHDT, YNNKEL (reference sequence). This CDR3 is CAAGPWAYEQYF. CDR3 coding DNA: TGTGCCGCCGGGCCCTGGGCCTACGAGCAGTACTTC.

This clonotype appeared many times. This CDR3 is CASSLEGPGEKLFF. Here the CDR3 DNA reads TGCGCCAGCAGCTTGGAAGGGCCCGGGGAAAAACTGTTTTTT. The chain combines TRBV5-1 with TRBJ1-4; no clear D. Germline CDR1 and CDR2: SGHRS and YFSETQ. Deletions cut 0 bases from V and 8 bases from J, with 11 bases between. The CDR3 loop spans 14 amino acids.

The chain employs TRBV7-9 and TRBJ2-5; D possibly corresponds to TRBD1 (5 bases). The CDR3 is made up of 12 amino acids. CDR1 and CDR2 from the germline V gene are SEHNR and FQNEAQ (reference sequence). Trimming stripped 6 bases from V and 7 bases from J, with 12 bases between. The CDR3 protein is CASSHTQGTQYF. The CDR3, as DNA: TGTGCCAGCAGTCATACCCAGGGGACCCAGTACTTC. The entire variable domain, with the rest obtained from reference TRBV7-9 and TRBJ2-5, is as follows: DTGVSQNPRHKITKRGQNVTFRCDPISEHNRLYWYRQTLGQGPEFLTYFQNEAQLEKSRLLSDRFSAERPKGSFSTLEIQRTEQGDSAMYLCASSHTQGTQYFGPGTRLLVL.

This clonotype turned up a few times. This chain connects TRBV12-3 or TRBV12-4 to TRBJ1-5; D is perhaps TRBD1 (5 bases). The CDR3 spans 15 residues. V shed 2 bases and J shed 3 bases, with 11 bases lying between them. The chain's CDR3 is CASSLSSGPNQPQHF. In DNA form, the CDR3 reads TGTGCCAGCAGTTTATCATCAGGGCCCAATCAGCCCCAGCATTTT.

As concerns this clonotype: Compared with germline, one end of the junction differs, possibly owing to a read error. The chain has TRBV9 and TRBJ2-1, with 11 bases lining up with TRBD2. CDR1 and CDR2 from the germline V gene are SGDLS and YYNGEE. The CDR3 consists of 13 residues. The CDR3 DNA is TGTGCCAGTAGCGGGGGGGCCGCCAATGAGCAGTTCTTC. Its protein product is CASSGGAANEQFF.

Only a few counts were recorded for this clonotype. The chain couples TRBV4-3 to TRBJ1-6; D ambiguous. CDR3 size: 14 residues. Germline loops: CDR1 LGHNA, CDR2 YSLEER. V shed 4 bases and J shed 8 bases, with 12 bases lying between them. This CDR3 is CASSPGSWDSPLHF. CDR3 DNA: TGCGCCAGCAGCCCGGGGAGTTGGGATTCACCCCTCCACTTT.

This clonotype was seen a handful of times. The chain combines TRBV20-1 with TRBJ2-5; D tentatively reads TRBD1 or TRBD2 (5 bases each). V was pared by 3 bases and J by 8 bases, with 10 bases between. This CDR3 region has 11 residues. Per the germline V gene, CDR1 is DFQATT and CDR2 is SNEGSKA (reference sequence). The CDR3 sequence is CSASEGFTQYF. Here the CDR3 DNA reads TGCAGTGCTAGCGAGGGGTTCACCCAGTACTTC.

This clonotype showed up just a few times. V is TRBV20-1 and J is TRBJ2-3; 10 bases line up with TRBD2. CDR3 length: 17 amino acids. Trimming at V came to 1 base and at J to 7 bases, leaving 14 bases not matched to a gene. CDR1 is DFQATT and CDR2 is SNEGSKA in the germline V gene (reference sequence). The CDR3 region is CSARALSGGARLNTQYF. The CDR3 bases are TGCAGTGCTAGAGCGCTAAGCGGGGGGGCCAGGTTAAATACGCAGTATTTT.

This clonotype was counted between two and nine times. This chain connects TRBV6-1 to TRBJ1-6; D not certain. There are 15 residues in the CDR3. Germline lookup yields CDR1 MNHNS and CDR2 SASEGT. With 7 bases removed from V and 4 bases from J, the gap between germline ends came to 14 bases. Written as DNA, the CDR3 is TGTGCCAGCACCCATAAATCCCCGTATAATTCACCCCTCCACTTT. Translated, it gives CASTHKSPYNSPLHF.

The rearrangement joins TRBV7-2 to TRBJ2-7, with unresolved D. Looked up from germline, CDR1 is SGHTA and CDR2 is FQGNSA. Trimming removed 5 bases from V and 4 bases from J, with 18 bases in between. This CDR3 spans 15 amino acids. This CDR3 is CASSQTFVRSYEQYF. The CDR3 DNA follows: TGTGCCAGCAGCCAGACTTTTGTCCGATCGTACGAGCAGTACTTC.

This chain connects TRBV20-1 to TRBJ2-3; 7 positions match TRBD2. Germline trimming cut 2 bases from V and 3 bases from J; bases unmatched to any gene: 8. The CDR3 covers 15 residues. CDR1 DFQATT and CDR2 SNEGSKA come from the germline V gene (reference sequence). In DNA, the CDR3 is TGCAGTGCTAGAAGCTGGCGGGAGAGAACAGATACGCAGTATTTT. Translating gives CSARSWRERTDTQYF.

This clonotype has a handful of counts. The chain employs TRBV21-1 and TRBJ2-6; TRBD2 is the table's D call and was not checked against the DNA. TRBV21-1 is an annotated pseudogene. The CDR3 covers 18 residues. CDR3 loop: CASSKGGGASPGANVLTF. CDR3 sequence (DNA): TGTGCCAGCAGCAAAGGGGGGGGGGCCTCACCTGGGGCCAACGTCCTGACTTTC.

The chain is built from TRBV7-3 and TRBJ2-3; TRBD2 agrees at 12 bases. The CDR3 totals 18 residues. With V trimmed by 5 bases and J by 3 bases, 12 bases remained unmatched. Germline assignment: CDR1 SGHTA and CDR2 FQGTGA. The CDR3 protein is CASSDNVLAGGRTDTQYF. The CDR3 DNA sequence: TGTGCCAGCAGCGATAACGTCCTAGCGGGGGGGCGGACAGATACGCAGTATTTT.

The chain joins TRBV6-2 or TRBV6-3 to TRBJ2-5, with D tentatively TRBD2 (6 bases). Trimming cost V 2 bases and J 5 bases, with 15 bases left between them. The CDR3 consists of 15 residues. CDR1 is MNHEY and CDR2 is SVGEGT in the germline V gene. For the CDR3, the DNA is TGTGCCAGCAGTTACACCGGCGGGGAAGGGGAGACCCAGTACTTC. Protein product: CASSYTGGEGETQYF.